The 17 T cell receptor beta chains given below trace back to one sample, sequenced in a study of control samples from healthy donors and cancer patients. Assay: immunoSEQ multiplex PCR; the TCRdb copy retains only in-frame clones and omits some. The sample shows under 65,000 clones, 87% of them seen only once. Sequencing input: PBMCs. These receptors were collected from a woman aged 55-69 years with lung cancer.

For the CDR3, the DNA is TGTGCCAGCGGACCAGGGTTTGGCACTGAAGCTTTCTTT. This translates into CASGPGFGTEAFF. V gene TRBV6-5 combines with J gene TRBJ1-1; tentative D call: TRBD1 (5 bases). Germline V CDR1 and CDR2: MNHEY, SVGAGI. V shed 8 bases and J shed 4 bases, with 14 bases lying between them. This CDR3 is built from 13 residues.

The rearrangement uses TRBV3-1 (or the pseudogene TRBV3-2) and TRBJ1-3; the D gene is possibly TRBD1 (6 bases). The V end was cut by 3 bases, the J end by 4 bases, with 10 bases between. This CDR3 is 14 amino acids long. Looked up from germline, CDR1 is LGHDT and CDR2 is YNNKEL (reference sequence). CDR3: CASSHTGTGNTIYF. The CDR3 nucleotides read TGTGCCAGCAGCCATACGGGGACAGGAAACACCATATATTTT.

This rearrangement joins TRBV24-1 to TRBJ1-4; 10 positions agree with TRBD1. This CDR3 has 13 amino acids. V gave up 5 bases and J gave up 7 bases; unmatched junction bases: 0. Germline assignment: CDR1 KGHDR and CDR2 SFDVKD. The CDR3 here is CATSGTGGEKLFF. The CDR3 DNA is TGTGCCACCAGTGGGACAGGGGGTGAAAAACTGTTTTTT.

The gene calls are TRBV5-1 and TRBJ1-3, with D possibly TRBD1 on 6 matching bases. Germline CDR1 is SGHRS and CDR2 is YFSETQ. The length of the CDR3 is 16 residues. Between the trimmed V and J ends, which lost 4 bases and 0 bases, there was a span of 14 bases. For the CDR3, the DNA is TGCGCCAGCAGCCGGGACATAAGTCGCTCTGGAAACACCATATATTTT. This sequence encodes CASSRDISRSGNTIYF.

The chain couples TRBV11-2 to TRBJ2-3, with no clear D. Trimming pared 7 bases from V and 0 bases from J, leaving 17 bases between. Germline loops: CDR1 SGHAT, CDR2 FQNNGV. The CDR3 has 16 residues. For the CDR3, the DNA is TGTGCCAGCACCCCGGGTCGTGGGTGGAGCACAGATACGCAGTATTTT. Its protein product is CASTPGRGWSTDTQYF.

The chain has TRBV30 and TRBJ1-1; D gene ambiguous. Trimming took off 4 bases at V and 8 bases at J, with 14 bases between the two ends. This CDR3 is built from 12 residues. CDR1 GTSNPN and CDR2 SVGIG come from the germline V gene (reference sequence). DNA of the CDR3: TGTGCCTGGACAAACGGACCACGGGAAGCTTTCTTT. Translated, it gives CAWTNGPREAFF.

The genes are TRBV11-2 and TRBJ2-7; a possible D gene is TRBD1 (6 bases). The CDR3 is 15 amino acids. CDR1 and CDR2 from the germline V gene are SGHAT and FQNNGV. V was shortened by 5 bases and J by 2 bases, with 16 bases between the two germline ends. This CDR3 reads CASSQRVTGPYEQYF. The CDR3 DNA sequence: TGTGCCAGCAGCCAACGCGTGACAGGTCCCTACGAGCAGTACTTC.

A single count supports this clone. The chain uses TRBV7-6 and TRBJ1-4; TRBD1 is a possible D gene (5 bases). CDR3 size: 19 residues. Germline V gene sequence: CDR1 SGHVS, CDR2 FNYEAQ. V gave up 4 bases and J gave up 0 bases, with 21 bases separating them. The CDR3 DNA reads TGTGCCAGCAGCTCCCTCCCCCCCACAGGACTATCAACTAATGAAAAACTGTTTTTT. Translation: CASSSLPPTGLSTNEKLFF.

CDR3 sequence: CASSPNSGGLPFVAKNIQYF. CDR3 nucleotides: TGTGCCAGCTCGCCGAATAGCGGGGGGCTCCCCTTCGTAGCCAAAAACATTCAGTACTTC. This rearrangement joins TRBV18 to TRBJ2-4, with 10 bases aligning to TRBD2. Losses at the gene ends were 6 bases for V and 0 bases for J; bases not matched to a gene: 17. CDR3 length equals 20 residues. Germline lookup yields CDR1 KGHSH and CDR2 LQKENI.

The chain is built from TRBV24-1 and TRBJ2-3; 8 bases match TRBD1. V gave up 3 bases and J gave up 1 base; unmatched junction bases: 5. Germline CDR1 and CDR2: KGHDR and SFDVKD. This CDR3 is built from 16 residues. The CDR3 loop reads CATSDPTTGGTDTQYF. In DNA, the CDR3 is TGTGCCACCAGTGATCCGACGACAGGGGGCACAGATACGCAGTATTTT.

This clone was detected only once. The J gene is TRBJ1-1, the V gene TRBV6-5; a weak D match, TRBD1 (6 bases). Germline-derived CDR1 and CDR2 are MNHEY and SVGAGI. This CDR3 contains 15 residues. V was shortened by 6 bases and J by 4 bases, with 18 bases between the two germline ends. CDR3 region: CASRVEGGVGTEAFF. The DNA of the CDR3 is TGTGCCAGCAGAGTAGAAGGGGGGGTAGGCACTGAAGCTTTCTTT.

This clone turned up a few times. In DNA form, the CDR3 reads TGTGCCAGCAGCGTCCGAGGGGTCAGTACCCCGAACACCGGGGAGCTGTTTTTT. Amino acid sequence: CASSVRGVSTPNTGELFF. The V call is TRBV21-1, the J call TRBJ2-2. TRBV21-1 is an annotated pseudogene. The CDR3 is made up of 18 amino acids.

The V call is TRBV3-1 (or the pseudogene TRBV3-2), the J call TRBJ1-6; D is ambiguous. The CDR3 contains 13 residues. Trimming removed 4 bases at V and 13 bases at J, with 14 bases between. CDR1 LGHDT and CDR2 YNNKEL come from the germline V gene (reference sequence). Here the CDR3 DNA reads TGTGCCAGCAGCCCGCGGGCAGCCGGGCCCCTCCACTTT. It yields the protein CASSPRAAGPLHF.

The chain uses TRBV5-8 and TRBJ2-7; D not resolved. V shed 0 bases and J shed 7 bases, with 5 bases lying between them. Germline CDR1 SGHTS, CDR2 YDEGEE. CDR3 length equals 11 residues. CDR3 DNA sequence: TGTGCCAGCAGCTTGGAGTATGAGCAGTACTTC. Protein product: CASSLEYEQYF. The whole variable domain, filled in from reference TRBV5-8 and TRBJ2-7, reads EAGVTQSPTHLIKTRGQQATLRCSPISGHTSVYWYQQALGLGLQFLLWYDEGEERNRGNFPPRFSGRQFPNYSSELNVNALELEDSALYLCASSLEYEQYFGPGTRLTVT.

This sequence joins TRBV18 and TRBJ2-5; the D is unclear. The CDR3 is made up of 12 amino acids. CDR1 and CDR2 (germline): KGHSH, LQKENI. Between the trimmed V and J ends, which lost 1 base and 2 bases, there was a span of 2 bases. The CDR3 bases are TGTGCCAGCTCACCACGGCAAGAGACCCAGTACTTC. Protein sequence: CASSPRQETQYF. The variable domain in full, completed from reference TRBV18 and TRBJ2-5, reads NAGVMQNPRHLVRRRGQEARLRCSPMKGHSHVYWYRQLPEEGLKFMVYLQKENIIDESGMPKERFSAEFPKEGPSILRIQQVVRGDSAAYFCASSPRQETQYFGPGTRLLVL.

V is TRBV3-1 (or the pseudogene TRBV3-2) and J is TRBJ1-4; D is unresolved. V lost 6 bases, J lost 8 bases, and 10 bases lay in between. CDR3 length equals 12 residues. Germline V gives CDR1 LGHDT, CDR2 YNNKEL (reference sequence). DNA of the CDR3: TGTGCCAGCAGTCGACTGGGGGAAAAACTGTTTTTT. This translates into CASSRLGEKLFF.

CDR3: CASSSFGAPGYGYTF. As DNA, the CDR3 is TGTGCCAGCAGCTCTTTCGGGGCCCCAGGCTATGGCTACACCTTC. The V call is TRBV7-8, the J call TRBJ1-2; the D gene is possibly TRBD1 (5 bases). This CDR3 is built from 15 residues. The germline V gene has CDR1 SGHVS and CDR2 FQNEAQ. The germline V and J ends were trimmed by 4 bases and 4 bases, with 16 bases remaining between them.